This TCR beta chain was identified during a study of T cell responses to AZD1222 COVID-19 vaccine. Findings of the study overall: Breadth and depth of Spike-specific TCRs rose after two AZD1222 doses.

In regard to this clone: No antigen is known for it.

This CDR3 spans 17 amino acids. Germline CDR1 SGHAT, CDR2 FQNNGV. Trimming pared 1 base from V and 3 bases from J, leaving 13 bases between. Using immunoSEQ multiplex PCR, the repertoire was profiled, and TCRdb retains in-frame clones only, with some absent. The sample yields 95,000 to 100,000 clones, 90% seen once. The chain recombines TRBV11-2 with TRBJ1-6; D is possibly TRBD1 (5 bases). This specimen consisted of peripheral blood, obtained on day 0 of AZD1222 vaccination. This receptor was identified in an adult in good health. CDR3 sequence: CASSLGGVGVYNSPLHF. The CDR3 nucleotides read TGTGCCAGCAGCTTAGGGGGGGTGGGCGTCTATAATTCACCCCTCCACTTT.